This TCR beta chain was sequenced for a study of cytomegalovirus exposure and HLA in healthy donors. Primers included in the PCR were 60 Vbeta and 13 Jbeta primers. Measured with immunoSEQ multiplex PCR; TCRdb has only the in-frame clones, and not every one. Of a few hundred thousand clones in the sample, 80% were seen once. The sequence was collected from a girl aged 2-10 years in good health and CMV-seronegative. The sample was PBMCs.

The DNA of the CDR3 is TGTGCCAGCAGTCTACGACCAAAGCGGGGGGCCTACGAGCAGTACTTC. The encoded protein is CASSLRPKRGAYEQYF. The J gene is TRBJ2-7, the V gene TRBV28, with 9 positions matching TRBD2. The CDR3 has 16 residues. The V gene's germline CDR1 is MDHEN and CDR2 SYDVKM. V gave up 5 bases and J gave up 2 bases; unmatched junction bases: 10.